This TCR beta chain was documented in a study of shared clonotypes between healthy human individuals (dated by TCRdb to the early 2020s). In terms of the full investigation: A few men and a couple of women, aged 18 to 49 years, made up the cohort. Leukapheresis yielded between about 0.85 and 10 billion PBMCs per donor. To estimate repertoire size and how much clonotype sharing occurs between individuals, the study deeply sequenced the blood TCR repertoires of roughly 5 healthy adults. For each donor, CD4 naive and CD4 memory were each given three plates, CD8 naive was given two plates, and CD8 memory was given one plate. To increase sequencing depth and limit assay-specific biases, different laboratories used diverse techniques to prepare libraries and sequence TCR repertoires.

Using the deep immunoSEQ assay, TCR CDR3 regions were amplified from genomic DNA by multiplex PCR. Genomic DNA extracted from each cell subset was distributed evenly over all wells of several immunoSEQ 96-well plates, and each plate served as one replicate. For sorted subsets, approximately 200 ng of genomic DNA, equivalent to around 29,000 T cell genomes, went into each replicate PCR. Purified libraries were measured with a Qubit 3.0 fluorometer, size-checked on a Bioanalyzer 2100, and measured again with the KAPA Library Quantification kit. Every immunoSEQ 96-well plate was sequenced on a dedicated single-read 150-cycle Illumina NextSeq 550 flow cell. The paper's data handling went like this. Because the immunoSEQ output held only junctional sequences and lacked quality scores, the filtering could not match the filtering applied to full-length reads. Sequences were annotated with PyIR, a Python wrapper for IgBLAST v1.9, using IMGT germline references to assign V/J genes and CDR3. Reads were removed for weak V/J assignments (E-value above 1e-6), missing CDR3, stop codons, out-of-frame junctions, or ambiguous translated residues. V3J clonotypes were defined by identical inferred V gene, J gene, and CDR3 amino acid sequence. To compute the percentage overlap between repertoires, the number of shared unique clonotypes was divided by the size of the smaller repertoire. Repertoire richness was assessed with RTK rarefaction, the Chao1 estimator, and Recon v2.1 estimates of unobserved clonotypes. Generation probabilities for all TCRbeta clonotypes obtained by the gDNA method from several donors were computed using OLGA. TCRdb's version of the immuneACCESS table is confined to in-frame rearrangements and falls short of the full clone set. An unresolved V gene accounts for under half of the shortfall where checked; the remainder is of unknown origin. That table supplies the V and J calls and clone size; D and trimming were determined from the DNA. This sample has around 2,000,000 clones in its table, and about 94% of those were observed once. The ten largest clones take up 1.1% of the sample.

A remark on this clone: The target of this receptor is not known. Base-call qualities are not available, and no considerably larger clone is one nucleotide away.

CD8 naive samples were obtained by positive selection for CCR7 among CD45RO-negative cells, yielding a CD45RA+CCR7+ population from which TemRA cells were excluded. Healthy HIV-negative adults with no recently reported acute infections or vaccinations were included as donors. Every donor was a Caucasian adult living in Nashville, Tennessee, USA. Blood was obtained by leukapheresis, after which PBMCs were separated by Ficoll-Histopaque density gradient centrifugation and cryopreserved in liquid nitrogen vapor phase. Analytical flow cytometry was used to check the purity and quantity of every magnetically sorted T cell population. Each sorted fraction had its genomic DNA isolated and then quantified by UV absorbance on a Nanodrop 2000c. The investigation overall reported the following: Higher generation probabilities were observed for clonotypes shared by all four sorted-subset donors than for non-shared clonotypes. Larger estimated clonotype richness was generally found for naive subsets than for memory subsets. The genetic and exposure-history diversity represented was limited by the small number of donors. Sampling was restricted to blood, and TCR repertoires in tissues likely differ from the TCR repertoires found in blood. When a handful of donors were compared, the shared fraction of clonotypes was about 5% for naive CD4, more than 3% for naive CD8, roughly 2.5% for memory CD4, and 0.35% to 0.5% for memory CD8. Rarefaction of sorted-subset datasets indicated incomplete sequencing despite the large sequencing depth. Pairwise subsampling led to the expectation that sequencing depth would affect the degree of clonotype sharing among donors.

Based on the germline V gene, the CDR1 and CDR2 sequences are ENHRY and SYGVKD. The CDR3 goes from the cysteine to the phenylalanine over 14 residues. Only the CDR3 region is kept as DNA, spanning 42 bases read in frame from base 1. Germline trimming: 7 bases from V, 1 base from J; junction bases outside gene matches: 6. The sequenced sample consisted of naive CD8+ T cells sorted from blood. The cell subset or site tag for this specimen amounts to: CD45RA+CCR7+. This clonotype was sampled from a man between 18 and 29 years old in good health. The chain is made from TRBV10-3 and TRBJ2-7; a stretch of 8 junction bases matches TRBD1. The sequenced DNA is TGTGCCATCACCGGGGACAGGACTTCCTACGAGCAGTACTTC. Its coded protein is CAITGDRTSYEQYF.